Described below is a single T cell receptor beta chain sequence and its context. There are 14 residues in the CDR3. The V end was cut by 1 base, the J end by 6 bases, with 10 bases between. This table comes from immunoSEQ multiplex PCR, and its TCRdb copy is limited to in-frame clones, with some not included. The sample holds 55,000 to 85,000 clones; 90% are singletons and the top ten take around 1.6%. This sample was included in a study of T cell changes during pregnancy in multiple sclerosis. This specimen was peripheral blood, taken in the third trimester of pregnancy. This clonotype was obtained from a female donor with multiple sclerosis, enrolled in a pregnancy study. The rearrangement links TRBV23-1 to TRBJ2-4, with TRBD1 as a possible D gene (6 bases). TRBV23-1 is an open reading frame, and its role is uncertain. The CDR3, as DNA: TGCGCCAGCAGTCAATACTCACAGGGAAACATTCAGTACTTC. Translating it yields CASSQYSQGNIQYF.